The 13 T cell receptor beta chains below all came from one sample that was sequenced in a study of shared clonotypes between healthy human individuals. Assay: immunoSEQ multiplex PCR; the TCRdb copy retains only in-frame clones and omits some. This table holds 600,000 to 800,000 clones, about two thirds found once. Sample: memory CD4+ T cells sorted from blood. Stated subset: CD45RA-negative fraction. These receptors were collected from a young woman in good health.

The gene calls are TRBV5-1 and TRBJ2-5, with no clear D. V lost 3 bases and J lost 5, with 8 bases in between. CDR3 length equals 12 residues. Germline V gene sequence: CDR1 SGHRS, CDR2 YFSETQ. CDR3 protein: CASSSNPETQYF. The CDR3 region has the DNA TGCGCCAGCAGCTCAAACCCGGAGACCCAGTACTTC.

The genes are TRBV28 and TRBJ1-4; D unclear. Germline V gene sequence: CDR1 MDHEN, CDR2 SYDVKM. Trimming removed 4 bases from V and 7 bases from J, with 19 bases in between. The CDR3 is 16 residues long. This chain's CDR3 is CASSSTDPTVGEKLFF. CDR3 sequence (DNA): TGTGCCAGCAGTTCCACGGACCCCACCGTGGGTGAAAAACTGTTTTTT.

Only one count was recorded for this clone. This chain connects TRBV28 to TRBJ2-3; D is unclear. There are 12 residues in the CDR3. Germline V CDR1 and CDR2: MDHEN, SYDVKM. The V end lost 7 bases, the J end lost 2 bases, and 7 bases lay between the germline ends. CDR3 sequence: CASISHTDTQYF. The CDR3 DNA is TGTGCCAGCATTTCGCACACAGATACGCAGTATTTT.

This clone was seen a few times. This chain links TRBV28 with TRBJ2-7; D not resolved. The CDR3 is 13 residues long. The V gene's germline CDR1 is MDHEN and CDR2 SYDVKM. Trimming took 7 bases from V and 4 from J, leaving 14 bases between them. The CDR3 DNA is TGTGCCAGCACCCCTCATCGCGGTTACGAGCAGTACTTC. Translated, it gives CASTPHRGYEQYF.

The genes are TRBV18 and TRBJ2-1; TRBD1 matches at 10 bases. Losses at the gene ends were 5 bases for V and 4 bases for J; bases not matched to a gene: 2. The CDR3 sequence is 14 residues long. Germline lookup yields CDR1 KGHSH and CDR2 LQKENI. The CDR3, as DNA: TGTGCCAGCTCAAGACAGGGGGCTTACAATGAGCAGTTCTTC. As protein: CASSRQGAYNEQFF.

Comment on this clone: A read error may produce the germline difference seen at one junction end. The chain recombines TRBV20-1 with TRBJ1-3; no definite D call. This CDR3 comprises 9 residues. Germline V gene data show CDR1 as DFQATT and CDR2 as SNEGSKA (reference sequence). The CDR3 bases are TGCAGTGTGGCCCGACACCATATATTT. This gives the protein CSVARHHIF.

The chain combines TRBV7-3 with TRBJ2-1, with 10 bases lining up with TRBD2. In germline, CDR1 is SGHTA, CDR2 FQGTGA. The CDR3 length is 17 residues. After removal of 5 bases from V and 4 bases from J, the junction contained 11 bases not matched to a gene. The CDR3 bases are TGTGCCAGCAGCCTATTCGGAGGTAGCGGGGGGTACAATGAGCAGTTCTTC. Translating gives CASSLFGGSGGYNEQFF.

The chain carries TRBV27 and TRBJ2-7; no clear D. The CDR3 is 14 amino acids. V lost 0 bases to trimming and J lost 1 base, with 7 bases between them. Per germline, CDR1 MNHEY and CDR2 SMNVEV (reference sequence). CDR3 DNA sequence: TGTGCCAGCAGTTTATCACTGGTATCCTACGAGCAGTACTTC. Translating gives CASSLSLVSYEQYF.

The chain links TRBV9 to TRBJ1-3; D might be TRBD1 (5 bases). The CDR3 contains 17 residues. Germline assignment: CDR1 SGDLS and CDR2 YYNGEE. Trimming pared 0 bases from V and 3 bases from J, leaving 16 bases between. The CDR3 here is CASSVEQGQINGNTIYF. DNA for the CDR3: TGTGCCAGCAGCGTAGAGCAGGGCCAGATTAATGGAAACACCATATATTTT.

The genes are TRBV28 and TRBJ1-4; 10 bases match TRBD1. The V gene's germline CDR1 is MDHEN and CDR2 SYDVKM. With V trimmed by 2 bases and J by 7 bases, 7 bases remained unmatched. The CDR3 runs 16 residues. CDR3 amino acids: CASSLGLGQGFEKLFF. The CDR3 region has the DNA TGTGCCAGCAGTTTAGGTCTGGGACAGGGGTTTGAAAAACTGTTTTTT.

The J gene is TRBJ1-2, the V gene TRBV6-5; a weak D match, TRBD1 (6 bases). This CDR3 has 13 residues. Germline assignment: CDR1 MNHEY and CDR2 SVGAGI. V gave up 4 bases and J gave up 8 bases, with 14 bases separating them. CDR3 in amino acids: CASSWTVEAGYTF. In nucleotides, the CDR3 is TGTGCCAGCAGTTGGACAGTTGAGGCGGGCTACACCTTC.

CDR3 nucleotides: TGTGCCAGCCAAACCAGTTGGTCTGAAGCTTTCTTT. Its translation: CASQTSWSEAFF. This chain joins TRBV28 and TRBJ1-1; no clear D. Per germline, CDR1 MDHEN and CDR2 SYDVKM. V was cut by 8 bases and J by 6 bases, with 13 bases left in between. The CDR3 length is 12 residues. Supplemented by reference TRBV28 and TRBJ1-1, the full variable domain reads DVKVTQSSRYLVKRTGEKVFLECVQDMDHENMFWYRQDPGLGLRLIYFSYDVKMKEKGDIPEGYSVSREKKERFSLILESASTNQTSMYLCASQTSWSEAFFGQGTRLTVV.

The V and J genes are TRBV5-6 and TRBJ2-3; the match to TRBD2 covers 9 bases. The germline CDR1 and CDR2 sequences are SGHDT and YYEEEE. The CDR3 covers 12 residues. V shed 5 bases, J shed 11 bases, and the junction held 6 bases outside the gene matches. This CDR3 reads CASSYSGGEQYF. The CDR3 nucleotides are TGTGCCAGCAGTTATAGCGGGGGTGAGCAGTATTTT.